This T cell receptor beta chain was captured in a study of cytotoxic CD8 clonotypes in ibrutinib-treated CLL. Study-level information: Response samples were drawn at a median of approximately 11 months of treatment, range 6 to 36. Study-wide results and caveats: Patients showed higher baseline clonality than age-matched healthy donors, and it tracked circulating CD8+ T-cell counts. Clonality increased with ibrutinib response but returned toward baseline at progression.

On this clone: What it binds is not known.

Per germline, CDR1 SGHAT and CDR2 FQNNGV. The CDR3 consists of 15 residues. Trimming shortened V by 5 bases and J by 4 bases, and 14 bases separated the two germline ends. As input for TCR beta libraries, around 2.1 micrograms of genomic DNA came from cryopreserved PBMCs. Method: immunoSEQ multiplex PCR; TCRdb's copy keeps in-frame clones and lacks some. Of 55,000 to 80,000 clones listed, roughly 59% were seen once; the top ten hold under 15%. This specimen consisted of PBMCs, obtained after 12 months of ibrutinib treatment. The clonotype was recovered from a human donor with chronic lymphocytic leukemia. The rearrangement uses TRBV11-2 and TRBJ1-4, with D possibly being TRBD1 (5 bases). In DNA form, the CDR3 reads TGTGCCAGCAGCCCAGACGGGACGGGTAATGAAAAACTGTTTTTT. Amino acid sequence: CASSPDGTGNEKLFF.